The source of this T cell receptor beta chain is a study of identical twins. The CDR3 has 15 amino acids. General study results and limits: Reduced insertions were recorded for abundant cord blood beta clonotypes, with no such pattern in memory repertoires. The conclusions drew on cross-sectional statistical analysis instead of tracking the same donors.

MiXCR, applied by TCRdb to the 5' RACE reads, yields one record per CDR3 protein. The sample shows about 1.7 million distinct CDR3 sequences, about 31% of them seen only once. As regards this clonotype: The antigen is undetermined.

The receptor was isolated from a newborn girl in good health. The sample comprised cord blood. The chain recombines TRBV21-1 with TRBJ1-1; TRBD1 is the table's D call and was not checked against the DNA. TRBV21-1 is shown as a pseudogene. For the CDR3, the DNA is TGTGCCCGCTGGGACAGGGTGAAATCAGCGGGTGAAGCTTTCTTT. Its translation: CARWDRVKSAGEAFF.